This record covers a single TCR beta chain. Antigen specificity is unknown. The sample belongs to a study of T cell responses to AZD1222 COVID-19 vaccine. Study-level findings and limits: Breadth and depth of Spike-specific TCRs rose after two AZD1222 doses. Epitopes outside B.1.351 and B.1.1.7 mutated regions reportedly drew nearly half of spike TCRs.

The data were produced by immunoSEQ multiplex PCR, yet TCRdb's version contains in-frame clones alone and is incomplete. The table lists tens of thousands of clones, around nine tenths of them singletons. This receptor was identified in an adult in good health. Material: peripheral blood, obtained on day 0 of AZD1222 vaccination.

CDR3 residues: CASSEGAGGQRDNEQFF. CDR3 nucleotide sequence: TGTGCCAGCAGTGAAGGGGCAGGGGGACAACGTGACAATGAGCAGTTCTTC. V gene TRBV25-1 combines with J gene TRBJ2-1; TRBD1 matches 7 bases. V shed 2 bases, J shed 5 bases, and the junction held 12 bases outside the gene matches. Germline V gene lookup returns CDR1 MGHDK and CDR2 SYGVNS. The length of the CDR3 is 17 residues.